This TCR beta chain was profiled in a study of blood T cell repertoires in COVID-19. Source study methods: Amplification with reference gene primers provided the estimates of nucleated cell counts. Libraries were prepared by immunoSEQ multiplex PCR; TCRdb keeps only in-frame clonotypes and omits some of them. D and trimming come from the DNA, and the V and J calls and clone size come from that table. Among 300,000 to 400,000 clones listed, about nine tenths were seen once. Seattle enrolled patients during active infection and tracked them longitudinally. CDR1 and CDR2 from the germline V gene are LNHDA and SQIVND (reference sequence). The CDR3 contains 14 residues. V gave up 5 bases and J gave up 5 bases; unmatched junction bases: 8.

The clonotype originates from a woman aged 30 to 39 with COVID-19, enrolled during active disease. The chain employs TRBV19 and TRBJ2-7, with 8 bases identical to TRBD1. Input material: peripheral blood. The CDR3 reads CASSLWTGTDEQYF. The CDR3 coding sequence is TGTGCCAGTAGTCTGTGGACAGGGACCGACGAGCAGTACTTC. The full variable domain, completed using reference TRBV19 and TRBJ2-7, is DGGITQSPKYLFRKEGQNVTLSCEQNLNHDAMYWYRQDPGQGLRLIYYSQIVNDFQKGDIAEGYSVSREKKESFPLTVTSAQKNPTAFYLCASSLWTGTDEQYFGPGTRLTVT.